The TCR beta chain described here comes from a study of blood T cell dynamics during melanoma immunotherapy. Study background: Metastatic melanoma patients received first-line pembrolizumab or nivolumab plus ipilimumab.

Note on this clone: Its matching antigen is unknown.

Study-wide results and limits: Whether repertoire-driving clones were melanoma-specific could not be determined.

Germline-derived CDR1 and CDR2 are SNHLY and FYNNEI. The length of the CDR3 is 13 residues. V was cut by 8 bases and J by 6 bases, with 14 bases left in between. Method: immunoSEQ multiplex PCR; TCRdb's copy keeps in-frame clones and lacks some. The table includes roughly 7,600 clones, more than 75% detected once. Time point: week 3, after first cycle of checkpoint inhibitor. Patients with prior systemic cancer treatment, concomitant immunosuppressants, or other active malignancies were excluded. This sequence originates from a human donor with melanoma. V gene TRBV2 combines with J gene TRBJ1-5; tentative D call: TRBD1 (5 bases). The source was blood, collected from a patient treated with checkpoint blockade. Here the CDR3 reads CASGLGAGQPQHF. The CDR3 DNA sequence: TGTGCCAGCGGGCTAGGGGCGGGTCAGCCCCAGCATTTT. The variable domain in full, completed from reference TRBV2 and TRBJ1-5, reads EPEVTQTPSHQVTQMGQEVILRCVPISNHLYFYWYRQILGQKVEFLVSFYNNEISEKSEIFDDQFSVERPDGSNFTLKIRSTKLEDSAMYFCASGLGAGQPQHFGDGTRLSIL.